This TCR beta chain was documented in a study of T cell responses to AZD1222 COVID-19 vaccine. Regarding the study as a whole: Just five to seven people given AZD1222 tested seropositive at baseline.

Profiling relied on immunoSEQ multiplex PCR, and the TCRdb table lists in-frame clones only, not all of them. The data hold 100,000 to 150,000 clones, with 75% to 90% observed a single time. Concerning this clone: The antigen is undetermined.

This receptor was obtained from an adult who received the AZD1222 COVID-19 vaccine. The source was peripheral blood, collected 28 days after the second AZD1222 dose.

This CDR3 is CASSQDRTGRSGNTIYF. The CDR3, as DNA: TGCGCCAGCAGCCAAGATCGGACAGGGAGGTCTGGAAACACCATATATTTT. This chain uses TRBV4-1 with TRBJ1-3, with TRBD1 identical over 8 bases. From germline, CDR1 is MGHRA and CDR2 YSYEKL. Losses at the gene ends were 0 bases for V and 1 base for J; bases not matched to a gene: 5. The CDR3 totals 17 residues.